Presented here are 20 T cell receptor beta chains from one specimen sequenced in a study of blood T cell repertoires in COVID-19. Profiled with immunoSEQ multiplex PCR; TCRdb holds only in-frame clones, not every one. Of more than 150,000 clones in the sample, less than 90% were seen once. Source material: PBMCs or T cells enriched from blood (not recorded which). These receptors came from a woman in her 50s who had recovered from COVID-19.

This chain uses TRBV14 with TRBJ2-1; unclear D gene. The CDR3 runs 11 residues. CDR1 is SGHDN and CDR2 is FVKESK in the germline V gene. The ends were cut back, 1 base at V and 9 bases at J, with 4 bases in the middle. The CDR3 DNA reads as TGTGCCAGCAGCCAAGGGAGTGAGCAGTTCTTC. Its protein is CASSQGSEQFF.

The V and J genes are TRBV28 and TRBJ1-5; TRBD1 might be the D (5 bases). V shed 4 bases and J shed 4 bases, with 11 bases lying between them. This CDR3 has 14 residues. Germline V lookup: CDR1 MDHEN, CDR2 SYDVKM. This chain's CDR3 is CASSSGGGNQPQHF. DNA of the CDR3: TGTGCCAGCAGTTCGGGCGGGGGGAATCAGCCCCAGCATTTT.

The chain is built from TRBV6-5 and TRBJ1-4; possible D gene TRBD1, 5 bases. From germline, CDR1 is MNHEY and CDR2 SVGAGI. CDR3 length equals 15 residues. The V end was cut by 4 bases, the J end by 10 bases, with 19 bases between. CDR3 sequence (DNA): TGTGCCAGCAGTTTGTTTGAGAAGAACGGGGGAAAACTGTTTTTT. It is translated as CASSLFEKNGGKLFF.

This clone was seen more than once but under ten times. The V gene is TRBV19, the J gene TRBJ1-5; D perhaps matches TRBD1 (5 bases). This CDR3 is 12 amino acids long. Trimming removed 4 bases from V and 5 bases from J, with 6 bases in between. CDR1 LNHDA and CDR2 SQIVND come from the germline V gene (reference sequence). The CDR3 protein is CASSKGYQPQHF. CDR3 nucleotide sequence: TGTGCCAGTAGTAAGGGGTATCAGCCCCAGCATTTT.

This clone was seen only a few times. This CDR3 reads CASSFGLLRDYGYTF. CDR3 in DNA: TGTGCCAGCAGCTTTGGGCTCCTGAGGGACTATGGCTACACCTTC. The J gene is TRBJ1-2, the V gene TRBV5-4; unclear D gene. The CDR3 spans 15 residues. V lost 2 bases and J lost 3, with 14 bases in between. In germline, CDR1 is SGHNT, CDR2 YYREEE (reference sequence).

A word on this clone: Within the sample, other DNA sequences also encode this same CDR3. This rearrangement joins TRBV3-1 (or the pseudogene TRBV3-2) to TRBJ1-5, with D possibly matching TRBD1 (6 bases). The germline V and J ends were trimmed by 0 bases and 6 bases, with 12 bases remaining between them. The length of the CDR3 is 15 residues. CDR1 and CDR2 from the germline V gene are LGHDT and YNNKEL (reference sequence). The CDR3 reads CASSQDGGGGQPQHF. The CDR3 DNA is TGTGCCAGCAGCCAAGATGGGGGCGGAGGTCAGCCCCAGCATTTT.

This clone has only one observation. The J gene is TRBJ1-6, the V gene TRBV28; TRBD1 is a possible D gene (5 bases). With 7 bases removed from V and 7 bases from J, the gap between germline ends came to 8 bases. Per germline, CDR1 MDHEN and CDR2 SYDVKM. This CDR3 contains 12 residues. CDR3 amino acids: CASTTVNSPLHF. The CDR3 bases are TGTGCCAGCACGACAGTAAATTCACCCCTCCACTTT.

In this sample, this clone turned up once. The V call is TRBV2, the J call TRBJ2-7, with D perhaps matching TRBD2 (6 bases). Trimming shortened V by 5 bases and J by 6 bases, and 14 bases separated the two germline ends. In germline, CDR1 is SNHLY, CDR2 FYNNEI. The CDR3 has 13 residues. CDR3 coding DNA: TGTGCCAGCAGTCTGGGACTTGTTAGCGAGCAGTACTTC. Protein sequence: CASSLGLVSEQYF. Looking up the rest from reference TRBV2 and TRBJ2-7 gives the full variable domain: EPEVTQTPSHQVTQMGQEVILRCVPISNHLYFYWYRQILGQKVEFLVSFYNNEISEKSEIFDDQFSVERPDGSNFTLKIRSTKLEDSAMYFCASSLGLVSEQYFGPGTRLTVT.

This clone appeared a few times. The CDR3 region is CASSQDSQQGHTF. In DNA, the CDR3 is TGTGCCAGCAGCCAAGATAGTCAACAGGGGCACACCTTC. The chain links TRBV4-2 to TRBJ1-2, with 7 bases aligning to TRBD1. This CDR3 contains 13 residues. CDR1 and CDR2 from the germline V gene are LGHNA and YNFKEQ. Unmatched junction bases numbered 7, after V lost 0 bases and J lost 12 bases.

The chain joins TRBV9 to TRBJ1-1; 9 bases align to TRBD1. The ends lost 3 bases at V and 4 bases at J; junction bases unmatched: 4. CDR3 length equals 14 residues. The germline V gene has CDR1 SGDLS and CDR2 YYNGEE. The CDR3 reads CASSAQGAVTEAFF. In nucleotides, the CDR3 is TGTGCCAGCAGCGCACAGGGGGCAGTCACTGAAGCTTTCTTT.

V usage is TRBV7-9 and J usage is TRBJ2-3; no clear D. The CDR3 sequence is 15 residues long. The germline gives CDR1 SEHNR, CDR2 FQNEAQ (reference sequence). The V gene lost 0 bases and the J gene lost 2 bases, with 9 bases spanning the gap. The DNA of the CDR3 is TGTGCCAGCAGCTTAGCTGGCCCCTCCACAGATACGCAGTATTTT. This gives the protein CASSLAGPSTDTQYF. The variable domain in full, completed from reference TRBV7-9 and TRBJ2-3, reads DTGVSQNPRHKITKRGQNVTFRCDPISEHNRLYWYRQTLGQGPEFLTYFQNEAQLEKSRLLSDRFSAERPKGSFSTLEIQRTEQGDSAMYLCASSLAGPSTDTQYFGPGTRLTVL.

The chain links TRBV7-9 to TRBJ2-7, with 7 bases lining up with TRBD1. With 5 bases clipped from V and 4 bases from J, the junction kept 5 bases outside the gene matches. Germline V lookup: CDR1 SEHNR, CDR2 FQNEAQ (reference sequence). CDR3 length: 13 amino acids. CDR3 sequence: CASSGGQLYEQYF. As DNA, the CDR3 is TGTGCCAGCAGCGGGGGACAGCTATACGAGCAGTACTTC.

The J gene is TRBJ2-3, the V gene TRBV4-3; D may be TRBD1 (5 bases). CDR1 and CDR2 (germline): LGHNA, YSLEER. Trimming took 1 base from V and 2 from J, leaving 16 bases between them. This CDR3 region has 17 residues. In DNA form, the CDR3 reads TGCGCCAGCAGCCAAGTTCTGTCAAAACAGGCCACAGATACGCAGTATTTT. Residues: CASSQVLSKQATDTQYF.

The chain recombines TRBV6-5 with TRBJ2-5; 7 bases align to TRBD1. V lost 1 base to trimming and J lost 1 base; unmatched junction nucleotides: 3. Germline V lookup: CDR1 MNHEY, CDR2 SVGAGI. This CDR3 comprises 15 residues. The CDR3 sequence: CASSYLGQIQETQYF. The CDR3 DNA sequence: TGTGCCAGCAGTTACTTGGGACAGATCCAAGAGACCCAGTACTTC.

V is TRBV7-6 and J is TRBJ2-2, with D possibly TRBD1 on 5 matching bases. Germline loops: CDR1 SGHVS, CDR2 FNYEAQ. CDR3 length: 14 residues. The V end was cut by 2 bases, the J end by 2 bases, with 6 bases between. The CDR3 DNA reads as TGTGCCAGCAGCTTACAGGGAAACACCGGGGAGCTGTTTTTT. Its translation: CASSLQGNTGELFF.

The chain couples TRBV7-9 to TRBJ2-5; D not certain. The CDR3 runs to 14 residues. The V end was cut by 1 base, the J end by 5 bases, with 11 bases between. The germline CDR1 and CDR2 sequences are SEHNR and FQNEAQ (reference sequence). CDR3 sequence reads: CASSLVGGLETQYF. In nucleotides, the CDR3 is TGTGCCAGCAGCTTAGTCGGTGGGCTGGAGACCCAGTACTTC.

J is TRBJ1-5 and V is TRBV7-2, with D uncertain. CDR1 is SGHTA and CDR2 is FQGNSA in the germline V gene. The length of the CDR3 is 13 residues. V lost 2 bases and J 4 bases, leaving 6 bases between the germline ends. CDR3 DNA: TGTGCCAGCAGCTTAAGCACGAATCAGCCCCAGCATTTT. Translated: CASSLSTNQPQHF.

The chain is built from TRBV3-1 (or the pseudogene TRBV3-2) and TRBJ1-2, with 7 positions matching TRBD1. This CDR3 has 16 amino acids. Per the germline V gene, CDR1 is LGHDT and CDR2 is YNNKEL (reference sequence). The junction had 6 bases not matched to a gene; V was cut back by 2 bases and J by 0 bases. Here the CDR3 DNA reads TGTGCCAGCAGCCAAAGGGGGACAGTAGCTAACTATGGCTACACCTTC. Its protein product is CASSQRGTVANYGYTF.

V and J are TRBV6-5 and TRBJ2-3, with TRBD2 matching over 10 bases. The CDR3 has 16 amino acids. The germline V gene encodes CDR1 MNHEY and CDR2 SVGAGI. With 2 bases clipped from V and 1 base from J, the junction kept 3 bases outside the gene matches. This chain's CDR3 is CASSYLGLAGTDTQYF. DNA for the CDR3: TGTGCCAGCAGTTACCTCGGACTAGCGGGCACAGATACGCAGTATTTT.

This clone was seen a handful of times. The CDR3 DNA is TGTGCCAGCAGCCGGACAGGGGATCAGGGAAACACCATATATTTT. Translating gives CASSRTGDQGNTIYF. The chain recombines TRBV6-5 with TRBJ1-3; 9 positions match TRBD1. CDR3 size: 15 residues. Trimming removed 6 bases from V and 4 bases from J; junction bases left unmatched: 7. Germline V gene data show CDR1 as MNHEY and CDR2 as SVGAGI.